Below, 9 T cell receptor beta chains from the same sample are listed, as sequenced in a study of blood T cell repertoires in COVID-19. Libraries were prepared by immunoSEQ multiplex PCR; TCRdb keeps only in-frame clonotypes and omits some of them. In the table there are some 200,000 clones, around 83% of which are singletons. The specimen sequenced was peripheral blood. The origin of the receptors is a woman aged 40 to 49 who had recovered from COVID-19.

This chain connects TRBV6-6 to TRBJ1-1; D unresolved. In germline, CDR1 is MNHNY, CDR2 SVGAGI (reference sequence). The CDR3 totals 13 residues. V was cut by 4 bases and J by 1 base, with 7 bases left in between. CDR3 DNA sequence: TGTGCCAGCAGTTTACCGGGGAACACTGAAGCTTTCTTT. Protein sequence: CASSLPGNTEAFF.

This chain joins TRBV6-4 and TRBJ1-5; 8 nucleotides align to TRBD1. The CDR3 has 18 amino acids. Unmatched junction bases numbered 13, after V lost 6 bases and J lost 0 bases. CDR1 MRHNA and CDR2 SNTAGT come from the germline V gene. CDR3 residues: CASSVDREGRHSNQPQHF. As DNA, the CDR3 is TGTGCCAGCAGCGTGGACAGGGAAGGAAGACATAGCAATCAGCCCCAGCATTTT.

The chain couples TRBV3-1 (or the pseudogene TRBV3-2) to TRBJ2-7; TRBD2 might be the D (6 bases). The CDR3 has 13 residues. The germline V gene encodes CDR1 LGHDT and CDR2 YNNKEL (reference sequence). V was cut by 4 bases and J by 0 bases, with 7 bases left in between. The CDR3 nucleotides are TGTGCCAGCAGCCCGGGGGACTCCTACGAGCAGTACTTC. Its translation is CASSPGDSYEQYF.

The chain has TRBV24-1 and TRBJ1-3; no firm D call. The length of the CDR3 is 14 residues. V was shortened by 2 bases and J by 0 bases, with 4 bases between the two germline ends. Germline assignment: CDR1 KGHDR and CDR2 SFDVKD. The CDR3 reads CATSDSSSGNTIYF. CDR3 coding DNA: TGTGCCACCAGTGATTCCTCCTCTGGAAACACCATATATTTT.

The J gene is TRBJ1-3, the V gene TRBV2; no reliable D call. The germline gives CDR1 SNHLY, CDR2 FYNNEI. With 6 bases removed from V and 3 bases from J, the gap between germline ends came to 6 bases. CDR3 length: 12 amino acids. CDR3 sequence (DNA): TGTGCCAGCAGGAACAGTGGAAACACCATATATTTT. Residues: CASRNSGNTIYF.

The chain recombines TRBV5-1 with TRBJ2-7; maybe TRBD2 (6 bases). The germline V gene encodes CDR1 SGHRS and CDR2 YFSETQ. Trimming took 1 base from V and 0 from J, leaving 11 bases between them. The CDR3 totals 15 residues. The CDR3, as DNA: TGCGCCAGCAGCTTGAGCGGGCGCCTCTCCTACGAGCAGTACTTC. Translated: CASSLSGRLSYEQYF.

This chain joins TRBV7-9 and TRBJ2-1, with 10 bases matching TRBD1. With V trimmed by 2 bases and J by 8 bases, 6 bases remained unmatched. The CDR3 extends over 15 amino acids. Germline V lookup: CDR1 SEHNR, CDR2 FQNEAQ (reference sequence). The CDR3 DNA reads TGTGCCAGCAGCTTACTACCGACAGGGGGCCATGAGCAGTTCTTC. This translates into CASSLLPTGGHEQFF.

The chain combines TRBV6-1 with TRBJ1-2, with 7 bases matching TRBD1. Germline V gene data show CDR1 as MNHNS and CDR2 as SASEGT. The CDR3 has 15 amino acids. V gave up 3 bases and J gave up 7 bases; unmatched junction bases: 11. This chain's CDR3 is CASSDGGRGSGGYTF. CDR3 nucleotides: TGTGCCAGCAGTGATGGAGGCAGGGGGTCTGGTGGCTACACCTTC.

V is TRBV7-9 and J is TRBJ1-4, with no clear D. V gave up 0 bases and J gave up 7 bases, with 9 bases separating them. CDR3 size: 14 residues. CDR1 and CDR2 (germline): SEHNR, FQNEAQ (reference sequence). The CDR3 DNA reads TGTGCCAGCAGCTTAGCGGGTTCTAGTGAAAAACTGTTTTTT. This gives the protein CASSLAGSSEKLFF.